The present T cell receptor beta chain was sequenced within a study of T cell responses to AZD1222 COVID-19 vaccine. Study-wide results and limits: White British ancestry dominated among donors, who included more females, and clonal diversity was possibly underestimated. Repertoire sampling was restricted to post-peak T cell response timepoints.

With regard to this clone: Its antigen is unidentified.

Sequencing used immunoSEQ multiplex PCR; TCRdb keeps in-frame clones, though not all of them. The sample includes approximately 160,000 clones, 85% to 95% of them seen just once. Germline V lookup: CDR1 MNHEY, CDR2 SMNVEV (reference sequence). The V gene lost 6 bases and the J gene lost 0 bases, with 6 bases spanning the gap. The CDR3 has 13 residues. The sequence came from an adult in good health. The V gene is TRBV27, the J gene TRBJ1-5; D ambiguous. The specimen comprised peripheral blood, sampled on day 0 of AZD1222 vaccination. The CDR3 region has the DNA TGTGCCAGCAGCCTCAGTAGCAATCAGCCCCAGCATTTT. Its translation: CASSLSSNQPQHF.